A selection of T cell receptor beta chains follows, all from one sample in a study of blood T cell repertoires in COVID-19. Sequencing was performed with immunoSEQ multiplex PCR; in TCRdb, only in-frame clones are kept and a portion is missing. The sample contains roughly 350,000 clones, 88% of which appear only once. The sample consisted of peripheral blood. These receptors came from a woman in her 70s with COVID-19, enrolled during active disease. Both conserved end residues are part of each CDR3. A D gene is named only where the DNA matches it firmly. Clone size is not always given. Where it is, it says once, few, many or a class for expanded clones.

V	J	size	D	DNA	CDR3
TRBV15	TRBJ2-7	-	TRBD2	TGTGCCACCAGCTTCACGGGGGGCTACGAGCAGTACTTC	CATSFTGGYEQYF
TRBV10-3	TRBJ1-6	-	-	TGTGCCATCACCTCAGACAACCTTAATTCACCCCTCCACTTT	CAITSDNLNSPLHF
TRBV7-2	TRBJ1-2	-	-	TGTGCCAGCAGCTTATTCGCGGGGGATGACTATGGCTACACCTTC	CASSLFAGDDYGYTF
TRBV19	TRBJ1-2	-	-	TGTGCCAGTAGTATAGAACAGGGAAGAGGCTACACCTTC	CASSIEQGRGYTF
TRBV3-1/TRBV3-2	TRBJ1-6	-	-	TGTGCCAGCAGCCTTTATGTAGGGGAGGGTTCACCCCTCCACTTT	CASSLYVGEGSPLHF
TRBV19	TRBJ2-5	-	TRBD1	TGTGCCAGTAGTATAACCTGGGACAGGGGAAGAGAGACCCAGTACTTC	CASSITWDRGRETQYF
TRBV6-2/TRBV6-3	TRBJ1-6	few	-	TGTGCCAGCAGTTATAGGGGTCGGCAAGGTTCACCCCTCCACTTT	CASSYRGRQGSPLHF
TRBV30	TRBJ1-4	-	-	TGTGCCTGGTCCGGGATGGAAAAACTGTTTTTT	CAWSGMEKLFF
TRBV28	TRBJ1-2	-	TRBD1	TGTGCCAGCAGTTTAGCGGGACAGGTATATGGCTACACCTTC	CASSLAGQVYGYTF
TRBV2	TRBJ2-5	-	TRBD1	TGTGCCAGCAGTAAGGGACAGAGGCAAGAGACCCAGTACTTC	CASSKGQRQETQYF
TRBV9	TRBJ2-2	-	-	TGTGCCAGCTCCCGTCGGGCAGGGACTGAGGGGAACACCGGGGAGCTGTTTTTT	CASSRRAGTEGNTGELFF
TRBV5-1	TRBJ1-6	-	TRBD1	TGCGCCAGCAGCTTGCAGGGGGAAAATTCACCCCTCCACTTT	CASSLQGENSPLHF
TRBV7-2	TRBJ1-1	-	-	TGTGCCAGCAGCTTACCGGGGATGAACACTGAAGCTTTCTTT	CASSLPGMNTEAFF
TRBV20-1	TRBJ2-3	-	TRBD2	TGCAGTGCTAGTAGTAGCGGGGGGGATCATACGCAGTATTTT	CSASSSGGDHTQYF
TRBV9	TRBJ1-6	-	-	TGTGCCAGCAGCGTAGGACAGATGTCCTATAATTCACCCCTCCACTTT	CASSVGQMSYNSPLHF
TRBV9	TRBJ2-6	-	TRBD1	TGTGCCAGCAACAGACAGGGGGACTCTGGGGCCAACGTCCTGACTTTC	CASNRQGDSGANVLTF
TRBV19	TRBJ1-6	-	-	TGTGCCAGTAGTATCGAGGGAACAGGGATCGGATCACCCCTCCACTTT	CASSIEGTGIGSPLHF
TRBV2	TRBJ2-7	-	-	TGTGCCAGCAGATTTACGGTTTTCAAATACGAGCAGTACTTC	CASRFTVFKYEQYF
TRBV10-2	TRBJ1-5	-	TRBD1	TGCGCCAGCAGCGAACCGCAGGGGGCTCATCAGCCCCAGCATTTT	CASSEPQGAHQPQHF
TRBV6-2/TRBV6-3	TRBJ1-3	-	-	TGTGCCAGCAGTCGACGGGTCTCTGGAAACACCATATATTTT	CASSRRVSGNTIYF
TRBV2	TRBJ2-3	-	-	TGTGCCAGCACCAAGGGGGTAGTCACAGATACGCAGTATTTT	CASTKGVVTDTQYF
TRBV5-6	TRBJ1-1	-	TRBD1	TGTGCCAGCAGAGTACAGGGGGCGATAGATGAAGCTTTCTTT	CASRVQGAIDEAFF
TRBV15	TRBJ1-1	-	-	TGTGCCACCAGCAGACCAGGGGAAAGGGCTGAAGCTTTCTTT	CATSRPGERAEAFF
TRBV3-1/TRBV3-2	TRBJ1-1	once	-	TGTGCCAGCAGCCAAGCTAGCTTGGGGAGGGTTGAAGCTTTCTTT	CASSQASLGRVEAFF
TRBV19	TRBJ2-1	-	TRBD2	TGTGCCAGTAGTACCCCGGGGGGGCTCTTGGGCAATGAGCAGTTCTTC	CASSTPGGLLGNEQFF
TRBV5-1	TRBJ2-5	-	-	TGCGCCAGCAGCCGACAGGTCCAAGAGACCCAGTACTTC	CASSRQVQETQYF
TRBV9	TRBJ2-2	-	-	TGTGCCAGCAGCGTAGATGGAGCTCCGAACACCGGGGAGCTGTTTTTT	CASSVDGAPNTGELFF
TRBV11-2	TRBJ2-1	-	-	TGTGCCAGCAGCTTTAGGGGGTACAATGAGCAGTTCTTC	CASSFRGYNEQFF
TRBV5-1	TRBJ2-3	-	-	TGCGCCAGCAGCTTGGAACGGGGAGCAGATACGCAGTATTTT	CASSLERGADTQYF
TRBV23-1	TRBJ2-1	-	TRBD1	TGCGCCAGCAGTCACACTACAGGGGACTCCTACAATGAGCAGTTCTTC	CASSHTTGDSYNEQFF
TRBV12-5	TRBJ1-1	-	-	TGTGCTAGTGGTTTGGTACTCACAGGGCTCCCCGCTGAAGCTTTCTTT	CASGLVLTGLPAEAFF
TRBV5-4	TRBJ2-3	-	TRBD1	TGTGCCAGCAGCTTTGGGACAGGGCCCACAGATACGCAGTATTTT	CASSFGTGPTDTQYF
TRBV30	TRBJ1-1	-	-	TGTGCCTGGGCACAGGGTCTTCGCACTGAAGCTTTCTTT	CAWAQGLRTEAFF
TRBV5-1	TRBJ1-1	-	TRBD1	TGCGCCAGCAACTCAGGGGGAGGTAACACTGAAGCTTTCTTT	CASNSGGGNTEAFF
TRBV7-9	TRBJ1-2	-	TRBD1	TGTGCCAGCAGCTTAGAGGGGGCTGGAGGCTACACCTTC	CASSLEGAGGYTF
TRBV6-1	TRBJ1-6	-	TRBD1	TGTGCCAGCAGTGAGATAGGGGGCAATTCACCCCTCCACTTT	CASSEIGGNSPLHF
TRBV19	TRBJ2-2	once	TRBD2	TGTGCCACCAAACTAGCGGGGGGGAACACCGGGGAGCTGTTTTTT	CATKLAGGNTGELFF
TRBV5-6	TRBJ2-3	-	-	TGTGCCAGCAGCTTGGTCGACAGGACCCTCACAGATACGCAGTATTTT	CASSLVDRTLTDTQYF
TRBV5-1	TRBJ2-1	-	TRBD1	TGCGCCAGCAGCCCGGGACAGGTTAGCGACAATGAGCAGTTCTTC	CASSPGQVSDNEQFF
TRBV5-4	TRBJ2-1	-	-	TGTGCCAGCAGCTTGTCTAGAAACAATGAGCAGTTCTTC	CASSLSRNNEQFF
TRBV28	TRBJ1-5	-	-	TGTGCCAGCAGTACCCCGACCCTGGGAGGTCAGCCCCAGCATTTT	CASSTPTLGGQPQHF
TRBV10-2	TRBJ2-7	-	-	TGCGCCAGCAGTGAGCTTACAGGGATACAGTTAACATTC	CASSELTGIQLTF
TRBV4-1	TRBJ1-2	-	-	TGCGCCAGCAGCCAGGGGGCGACCGGGGGCTACACCTTC	CASSQGATGGYTF
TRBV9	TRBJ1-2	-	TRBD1	TGTGCCAGCAGCGGAACACAGGGGACTAGTGGCTACACCTTC	CASSGTQGTSGYTF
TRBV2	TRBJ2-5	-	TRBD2	TGTGCCAGCAGTCCCGGGACTATGAAGACCCAGTACTTC	CASSPGTMKTQYF
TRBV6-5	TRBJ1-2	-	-	TGTGCCAGCAGTACAGGGCCCGGGTATGGCTACACCTTC	CASSTGPGYGYTF
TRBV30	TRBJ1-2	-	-	TGTGCCTGGTTGACACACCGCGCTAACTATGGCTACACCTTC	CAWLTHRANYGYTF
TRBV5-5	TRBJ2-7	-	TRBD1	TGTGCCAGCAGCTTGGCCTCCTGGACAGGGGGCCGCGAGCAGTACTTC	CASSLASWTGGREQYF
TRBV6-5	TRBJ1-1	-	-	TGTGCCAGCAGGGTTTACGGGAACACTGAAGCTTTCTTT	CASRVYGNTEAFF
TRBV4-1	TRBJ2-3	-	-	TGCGCCAGCAGCCTCTCAGCCAGGATGTTTGGTCGAGATACGCAGTATTTT	CASSLSARMFGRDTQYF
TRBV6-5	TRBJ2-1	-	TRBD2	TGTGCCAGCATAGGAACGGGGGGTTACAATGAGCAGTTCTTC	CASIGTGGYNEQFF
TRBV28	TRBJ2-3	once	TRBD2	TGTGCCAGCAGTTACTTAAGGGACTACGCCACAGATACGCAGTATTTT	CASSYLRDYATDTQYF
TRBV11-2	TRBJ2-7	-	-	TGTGCCAGCAGCTTGTATCAGGGCGGGGTCGGCTACGAGCAGTACTTC	CASSLYQGGVGYEQYF
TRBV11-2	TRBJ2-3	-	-	TGTGCCAGCAGCTTAGAGGAGGGTACGCAGTATTTT	CASSLEEGTQYF